The source of this TCR beta chain is a study of Graves' ophthalmopathy and Graves' hyperthyroidism. A roughly 9.3 ml volume of fresh peripheral blood provided the PBMCs. RNA transcripts were the source from which TCR beta CDR3 regions were amplified. Second-round multiplex PCR followed a first-round RT-PCR using HTBI primers. TCRdb recomputed calls from the multiplex PCR reads with MiXCR, one row per CDR3 protein. In the table there are about 700,000 distinct CDR3 sequences, 35% to 45% of which are singletons. Germline V gene data show CDR1 as ENHRY and CDR2 as SYGVKD. This CDR3 comprises 13 residues. V shed 10 bases and J 6 bases; nucleotides not matched to a gene: 11.

The specimen sequenced was peripheral blood. The receptor comes from an adult man with Graves' ophthalmopathy. This rearrangement joins TRBV10-3 to TRBJ1-1, with 7 bases that match TRBD1. CDR3 DNA: TGTGCCACCAGGGGGTCGATTTCACCTGAAGCTTTCTTT. Protein: CATRGSISPEAFF.